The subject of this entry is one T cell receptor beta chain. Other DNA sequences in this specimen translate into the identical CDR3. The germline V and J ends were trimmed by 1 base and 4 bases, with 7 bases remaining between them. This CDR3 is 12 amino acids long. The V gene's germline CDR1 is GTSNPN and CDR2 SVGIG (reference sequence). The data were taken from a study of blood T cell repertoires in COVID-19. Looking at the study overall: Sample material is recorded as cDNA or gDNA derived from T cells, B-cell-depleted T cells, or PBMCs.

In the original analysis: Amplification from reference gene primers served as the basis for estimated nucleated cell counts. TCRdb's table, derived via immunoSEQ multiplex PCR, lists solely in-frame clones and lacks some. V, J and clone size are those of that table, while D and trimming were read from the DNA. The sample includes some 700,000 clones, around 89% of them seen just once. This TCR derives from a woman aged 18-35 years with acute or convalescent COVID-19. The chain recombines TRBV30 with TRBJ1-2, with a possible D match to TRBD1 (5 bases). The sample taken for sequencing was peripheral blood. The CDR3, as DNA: TGTGCCTGGAGTGGGGGGGGCTATGGCTACACCTTC. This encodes CAWSGGGYGYTF.